This entry describes one T cell receptor beta chain. Other DNA variants within this sample encode the same CDR3. This specimen belongs to a study of control samples from healthy donors and cancer patients. Using immunoSEQ multiplex PCR, the repertoire was profiled, and TCRdb retains in-frame clones only, with some absent. The sample shows some 190,000 clones, 91% of them seen only once. CDR3 size: 16 residues. Trimming cost V 1 base and J 0 bases; bases outside gene matches: 0. The germline gives CDR1 SEHNR, CDR2 FQNEAQ (reference sequence). Sequenced material: blood. The chain has TRBV7-9 and TRBJ1-5, with TRBD1 identical over 10 bases. The TCR comes from a man younger than 40 in good health. CDR3 in amino acids: CASSLGDRGSNQPQHF. The CDR3 coding sequence is TGTGCCAGCAGCTTAGGGGACAGGGGTAGCAATCAGCCCCAGCATTTT.